The 32 T cell receptor beta chains presented below share a single source sample, sequenced in a study of blood T cells in healthy people across ages. A sample-barcoded 5' primer and a J-beta primer mix were used in a second PCR of roughly 7 to 11 cycles. TCRdb ran MiXCR on the 5' RACE reads and lists one entry per CDR3 protein. The sample yields around 870,000 distinct CDR3 sequences, about 28% seen once. Sequencing input: blood. Receptors were obtained from a woman aged 80 or older in good health.

This clonotype was counted a few times. For the CDR3, the DNA is TGCAGTGCTAGAGATACCGGGACAGGGGGAGACGAGCAGTACTTC. The encoded protein is CSARDTGTGGDEQYF. The chain joins TRBV20-1 to TRBJ2-7, with 11 bases identical to TRBD1. The junction had 6 bases not matched to a gene; V was cut back by 0 bases and J by 5 bases. The CDR3 has 15 residues. Germline V gene data show CDR1 as DFQATT and CDR2 as SNEGSKA (reference sequence).

As to this clonotype: A read error may be the cause here, since a much bigger clone is one base away. The chain combines TRBV5-5 with TRBJ2-5, with D unclear. The V end was cut by 3 bases, the J end by 5 bases, with 14 bases between. Per the germline V gene, CDR1 is SGHKS and CDR2 is YYEKEE (reference sequence). This CDR3 has 14 amino acids. CDR3 sequence reads: CASSWPGVGETQYF. The CDR3 DNA sequence: TGTGCCAGCAGCTGGCCGGGCGTTGGGGAGACCCAGTACTTC.

The chain employs TRBV9 and TRBJ2-5; 8 bases align to TRBD2. The J call is doubtful: the DNA matches TRBJ2-7 better. The germline CDR1 and CDR2 sequences are SGDLS and YYNGEE. This CDR3 has 14 residues. CDR3 loop: CASSVGGSGDEQYF. The CDR3 region has the DNA TGTGCCAGCAGCGTAGGAGGTAGCGGGGACGAGCAGTACTTC.

V usage is TRBV15 and J usage is TRBJ2-4; D is possibly TRBD1 or TRBD2 (5 bases each). This CDR3 has 12 amino acids. V dropped 0 bases and J dropped 13 bases, with 10 bases sitting between them. Germline CDR1 reads LNHNV; CDR2 reads YYDKDF (reference sequence). CDR3 sequence reads: CATSRDSGRQYF. Here the CDR3 DNA reads TGTGCCACCAGCAGAGATTCGGGGCGGCAGTACTTC. Full variable domain (rest looked up from reference TRBV15 and TRBJ2-4): DAMVIQNPRYQVTQFGKPVTLSCSQTLNHNVMYWYQQKSSQAPKLLFHYYDKDFNNEADTPDNFQSRRPNTSFCFLDIRSPGLGDTAMYLCATSRDSGRQYFGAGTRLSVL.

At least ten counts were recorded for this clonotype. The chain couples TRBV9 to TRBJ2-4, with TRBD1 matching 7 bases. The CDR3 covers 16 residues. V lost 4 bases to trimming and J lost 5 bases; unmatched junction nucleotides: 12. CDR1 is SGDLS and CDR2 is YYNGEE in the germline V gene. The CDR3 nucleotides read TGTGCCAGCAGCCCGAGACAGGGAATGGGAGAAAACATTCAGTACTTC. Its protein product is CASSPRQGMGENIQYF.

This clonotype was counted only a few times. The CDR3 coding sequence is TGTGCCAGCAACAACGGACAGGCGAACACTGAAGCTTTCTTT. This gives the protein CASNNGQANTEAFF. The gene calls are TRBV3-1 and TRBJ1-1, with 7 bases identical to TRBD1. After removal of 7 bases from V and 1 base from J, the junction contained 6 bases not matched to a gene. From germline, CDR1 is LGHDT and CDR2 YNNKEL (reference sequence). The CDR3 is 14 amino acids.

This clonotype has just a few counts. The V and J genes are TRBV6-1 and TRBJ2-5, with TRBD2 identical over 10 bases. This CDR3 has 14 amino acids. V lost 11 bases to trimming and J lost 1 base; unmatched junction nucleotides: 7. From germline, CDR1 is MNHNS and CDR2 SASEGT. CDR3 in amino acids: CAHSGGGAQETQYF. CDR3 nucleotide sequence: TGTGCCCACAGCGGGGGGGGGGCCCAAGAGACCCAGTACTTC.

To note about this clonotype: This may arise from a read error, as a much more abundant clone is one base away. The chain has TRBV7-8 and TRBJ2-1; 15 bases match TRBD2. The better agreement between TRBJ2-7 and the DNA end casts doubt on the J call. Germline V lookup: CDR1 SGHVS, CDR2 FQNEAQ. There are 16 residues in the CDR3. CDR3 sequence (DNA): TGTGCCAGCGAGGGACTAGCGGGGGGCTCCTACAATGAGCAGTACTTC. The encoded protein is CASEGLAGGSYNEQYF.

This clonotype showed up many times. V gene TRBV20-1 combines with J gene TRBJ1-5; D not resolved. The ends were cut back, 6 bases at V and 2 bases at J, with 23 bases in the middle. Germline V gene lookup returns CDR1 DFQATT and CDR2 SNEGSKA (reference sequence). The CDR3 has 17 amino acids. The CDR3: CSATRGAPNAGNQPQHF. The CDR3 DNA reads TGCAGTGCAACCCGGGGTGCACCGAATGCTGGCAATCAGCCCCAGCATTTT.

Many counts were recorded for this clonotype. The V and J genes are TRBV7-8 and TRBJ2-3; either TRBD1 or TRBD2 may supply D (5 bases each). Germline V gene data show CDR1 as SGHVS and CDR2 as FQNEAQ. Between the trimmed V and J ends, which lost 6 bases and 7 bases, there was a span of 23 bases. This CDR3 is 16 amino acids long. CDR3 coding DNA: TGTGCCAGCAGAATTAGTGCTATCGAGGGGCGAAATACGCAGTATTTT. Its protein product is CASRISAIEGRNTQYF.

This clonotype was seen at least ten times. The rearrangement joins TRBV10-1 to TRBJ2-1; D perhaps matches TRBD1 (5 bases). CDR1 is WNHNN and CDR2 is SYGVQD in the germline V gene (reference sequence). The CDR3 has 12 residues. The V and J ends lost 3 bases and 10 bases respectively, with 10 bases between them. In nucleotides, the CDR3 is TGCGCCAGCAGTGACAGGGTTGCCGAGCAGTTCTTC. It encodes CASSDRVAEQFF.

A few counts support this clonotype. A read error is possible here, since a much larger clone lies one base away. This rearrangement joins TRBV12-3 or TRBV12-4 to TRBJ2-3; D is unclear. This CDR3 contains 13 residues. CDR3 nucleotide sequence: TGTGCCAGCAGACTCGGGTTTACAGATGCGCAGTATTTT. Translated: CASRLGFTDAQYF.

V is TRBV3-1 and J is TRBJ1-5; maybe TRBD1 (6 bases). The CDR3 has 12 residues. The ends were cut back, 8 bases at V and 8 bases at J, with 13 bases in the middle. CDR1 is LGHDT and CDR2 is YNNKEL in the germline V gene (reference sequence). CDR3 bases: TGTGCCAGCGGAGGGGGGGCGGAGCCCCAGCATTTT. This codes for CASGGGAEPQHF.

At least ten counts were recorded for this clonotype. The chain combines TRBV20-1 with TRBJ2-7; D gene uncertain. The length of the CDR3 is 11 residues. V was pared by 1 base and J by 9 bases, with 10 bases between. The germline V gene has CDR1 DFQATT and CDR2 SNEGSKA (reference sequence). CDR3 sequence reads: CSARGRIGQYF. DNA for the CDR3: TGCAGTGCTAGAGGCAGGATAGGGCAGTACTTC.

V and J are TRBV18 and TRBJ2-2; TRBD1 matches 7 bases. Germline V gene sequence: CDR1 KGHSH, CDR2 LQKENI. J lost 0 bases, V lost 3 bases, and 7 bases had no gene match. This CDR3 is built from 17 residues. The CDR3 region has the DNA TGTGCCAGCTCACCGTTGACAGGGCCTTCGAACACCGGGGAGCTGTTTTTT. Translation gives CASSPLTGPSNTGELFF.

This clonotype is medium-sized (0.01 to 0.1%) by share. The chain has TRBV12-3 or TRBV12-4 and TRBJ1-2; 7 positions match TRBD1. CDR3 length: 12 amino acids. V was pared by 5 bases and J by 8 bases, with 5 bases of the junction left unmatched. CDR3 protein: CASSRDRGGYTF. DNA for the CDR3: TGTGCCAGCAGTCGGGACAGAGGCGGCTACACCTTC.

This clonotype was detected ten times or more. V usage is TRBV7-8 and J usage is TRBJ1-6; 8 nucleotides agree with TRBD1. Germline trimming cut 1 base from V and 6 bases from J; bases unmatched to any gene: 5. Germline assignment: CDR1 SGHVS and CDR2 FQNEAQ. The CDR3 extends over 16 amino acids. The CDR3 nucleotides are TGTGCCAGCAGCTTAGTGGGGACAGGAGTTAATTCACCCCTCCACTTT. Translating gives CASSLVGTGVNSPLHF.

This clonotype was counted at least ten times. The gene calls are TRBV7-8 and TRBJ2-6, with D maybe TRBD1 (5 bases). Trimming took 5 bases from V and 0 from J, leaving 11 bases between them. The CDR3 is 16 residues long. Germline V gene data show CDR1 as SGHVS and CDR2 as FQNEAQ. The CDR3 DNA sequence: TGTGCCAGCAGCGTGACAGTTAGCTCTGGGGCCAACGTCCTGACTTTC. Translation: CASSVTVSSGANVLTF.

The CDR3 nucleotides read TGTGCCAGCAGCTTCAGTCAACCCTTTAACTATGGCTACACCTTC. It translates to CASSFSQPFNYGYTF. The genes are TRBV7-2 and TRBJ1-2; D unresolved. CDR3 length: 15 residues. V lost 3 bases to trimming and J lost 1 base, with 12 bases between them. CDR1 is SGHTA, CDR2 FQGNSA, per germline.

The chain carries TRBV29-1 and TRBJ2-6; D possibly corresponds to TRBD1 (6 bases). Germline-derived CDR1 and CDR2 are SQVTM and ANQGSEA. Trimming shortened V by 7 bases and J by 0 bases, and 13 bases separated the two germline ends. This CDR3 contains 15 residues. CDR3 in amino acids: CSARTVSSGANVLTF. The DNA for the CDR3 is TGCAGCGCTAGGACAGTGAGCTCTGGGGCCAACGTCCTGACTTTC.

The chain has TRBV3-1 and TRBJ1-4, with D tentatively TRBD1 (5 bases). This CDR3 spans 14 amino acids. Germline V lookup: CDR1 LGHDT, CDR2 YNNKEL (reference sequence). Trimming shortened V by 4 bases and J by 1 base, and 7 bases separated the two germline ends. In DNA form, the CDR3 reads TGTGCCAGCAGCCGTAGGGGAACTAATGAAAAACTGTTTTTT. It is translated as CASSRRGTNEKLFF.

This clonotype was detected a few times. The CDR3 sequence is CASSLEQGASQTQYF. Written as DNA, the CDR3 is TGTGCCAGCAGCTTAGAACAGGGGGCCAGTCAGACCCAGTACTTC. The V call is TRBV7-9, the J call TRBJ2-5, with TRBD1 identical over 9 bases. The germline V gene has CDR1 SEHNR and CDR2 FQNEAQ (reference sequence). The V gene end was trimmed by 1 base and the J gene end by 6 bases; junction bases not matched to a gene: 6. The CDR3 is 15 amino acids.

This clonotype has at least ten counts. V gene TRBV12-3 or TRBV12-4 combines with J gene TRBJ2-1; 9 bases agree with TRBD1. Losses at the gene ends were 6 bases for V and 2 bases for J; bases not matched to a gene: 5. CDR3 length: 15 amino acids. The CDR3 DNA reads TGTGCCAGCAGGGCCGGACAGGGGACCTACAATGAGCAGTTCTTC. It codes for CASRAGQGTYNEQFF.

This clonotype was observed at least ten times. The chain uses TRBV2 and TRBJ1-1, with no clear D. Deletions cut 5 bases from V and 4 bases from J, with 8 bases between. CDR1 and CDR2 (germline): SNHLY, FYNNEI. The CDR3 loop spans 12 amino acids. CDR3 DNA sequence: TGTGCCAGCAGTAACAGTGGCACTGAAGCTTTCTTT. Protein product: CASSNSGTEAFF.

This clonotype was recorded a few times. The chain joins TRBV7-9 to TRBJ2-1, with TRBD1 matching 7 bases. V gave up 0 bases and J gave up 5 bases; unmatched junction bases: 7. This CDR3 is built from 16 residues. Germline CDR1 SEHNR, CDR2 FQNEAQ (reference sequence). CDR3 in amino acids: CASSLAEVRGHNEQFF. The CDR3 DNA reads TGTGCCAGCAGCTTAGCGGAGGTTAGGGGGCACAATGAGCAGTTCTTC.

This rearrangement joins TRBV24-1 to TRBJ2-1; 10 nucleotides agree with TRBD2. Germline CDR1 reads KGHDR; CDR2 reads SFDVKD. This CDR3 comprises 18 residues. Losses at the gene ends were 0 bases for V and 7 bases for J; bases not matched to a gene: 11. The CDR3 DNA reads TGTGCCACCAGTGATTTGCCACGGGGAGCGGGGGGGCGGAATGAGCAGTTCTTC. Translating gives CATSDLPRGAGGRNEQFF.

This clonotype was counted a few times. This chain joins TRBV6-5 and TRBJ1-1; tentatively, D is TRBD1 (5 bases). This CDR3 spans 13 amino acids. V was cut by 7 bases and J by 4 bases, with 13 bases left in between. Germline lookup yields CDR1 MNHEY and CDR2 SVGAGI. This chain's CDR3 is CASNTGLSTEAFF. CDR3 DNA: TGTGCCAGCAATACAGGTCTTAGCACTGAAGCTTTCTTT.

This chain joins TRBV29-1 and TRBJ2-7; 8 positions agree with TRBD2. The J call is doubtful: the DNA matches TRBJ2-5 better. Germline V CDR1 and CDR2: SQVTM, ANQGSEA. The CDR3 is 12 residues long. As DNA, the CDR3 is TGCAGCGTTGTGCGGGGGGCTGAGACCCAGTACTTC. Its protein product is CSVVRGAETQYF.

This clonotype has only one observation. The junction and the germline gene differ at one end; a read error may be behind it. The chain combines TRBV10-2 with TRBJ2-7; 11 nucleotides align to TRBD2. This CDR3 spans 14 amino acids. Per the germline V gene, CDR1 is WSHSY and CDR2 is SAAADI. CDR3 residues: CSSRPTSGAYEQYF. The CDR3, as DNA: TGCTCCAGCAGACCGACTAGCGGGGCATACGAGCAGTACTTC.

The chain carries TRBV5-1 and TRBJ2-3, with D uncertain. Germline CDR1 and CDR2: SGHRS and YFSETQ. V lost 6 bases and J 0 bases, leaving 8 bases between the germline ends. The CDR3 extends over 13 amino acids. CDR3 nucleotide sequence: TGCGCCAGCATCCCAAGGAGCACAGATACGCAGTATTTT. It encodes CASIPRSTDTQYF.

Of note for this clonotype: One junction end does not reproduce the germline sequence, and a read error may be involved. This chain connects TRBV20-1 to TRBJ2-7, with 7 nucleotides matching TRBD1. Germline CDR1 is DFQATT and CDR2 is SNEGSKA (reference sequence). The CDR3 covers 14 residues. This CDR3 is CSASSSGTAYGQYF. CDR3 DNA sequence: TGCAGTGCTAGTTCATCCGGGACAGCCTACGGGCAGTACTTC.

This clonotype showed up just a few times. The chain employs TRBV5-4 and TRBJ1-1; weak D call: TRBD1 (6 bases). The CDR3 covers 12 residues. V was cut by 6 bases and J by 10 bases, with 16 bases left in between. CDR1 and CDR2 (germline): SGHNT, YYREEE (reference sequence). CDR3 loop: CASTAQGHRAFF. The CDR3 DNA is TGTGCCAGCACTGCGCAGGGGCATCGAGCTTTCTTT.